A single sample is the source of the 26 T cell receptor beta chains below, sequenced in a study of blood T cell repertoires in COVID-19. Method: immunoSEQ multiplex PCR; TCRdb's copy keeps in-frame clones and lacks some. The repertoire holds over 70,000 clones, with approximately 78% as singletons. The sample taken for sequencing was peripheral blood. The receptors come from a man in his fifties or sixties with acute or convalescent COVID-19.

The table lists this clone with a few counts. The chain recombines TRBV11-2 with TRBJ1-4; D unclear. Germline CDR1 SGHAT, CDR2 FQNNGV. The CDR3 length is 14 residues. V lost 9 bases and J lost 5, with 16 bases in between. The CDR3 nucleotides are TGTGCCAGTACTCGGTCGAACGCAAATGAAAAACTGTTTTTT. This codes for CASTRSNANEKLFF. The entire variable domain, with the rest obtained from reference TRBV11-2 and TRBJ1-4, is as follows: EAGVAQSPRYKIIEKRQSVAFWCNPISGHATLYWYQQILGQGPKLLIQFQNNGVVDDSQLPKDRFSAERLKGVDSTLKIQPAKLEDSAVYLCASTRSNANEKLFFGSGTQLSVL.

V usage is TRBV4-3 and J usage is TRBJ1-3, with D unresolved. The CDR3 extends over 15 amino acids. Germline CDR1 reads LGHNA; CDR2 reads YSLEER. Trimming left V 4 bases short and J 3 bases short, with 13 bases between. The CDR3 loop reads CASSRGPTGGNTIYF. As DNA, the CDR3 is TGCGCCAGCAGCCGAGGTCCAACGGGTGGAAACACCATATATTTT.

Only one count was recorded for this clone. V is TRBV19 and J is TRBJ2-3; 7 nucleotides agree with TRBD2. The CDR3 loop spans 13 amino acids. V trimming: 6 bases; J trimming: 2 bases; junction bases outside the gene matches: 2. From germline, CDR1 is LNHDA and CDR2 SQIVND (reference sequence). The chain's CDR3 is CASRTSATDTQYF. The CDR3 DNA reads TGTGCCAGTAGAACTAGCGCCACAGATACGCAGTATTTT.

CDR3 loop: CASSPTTGHYGYTF. The DNA for the CDR3 is TGTGCCAGCAGTCCTACTACAGGGCACTATGGCTACACCTTC. The chain recombines TRBV28 with TRBJ1-2; possible D gene TRBD1, 6 bases. This CDR3 is built from 14 residues. Trimming left V 5 bases short and J 3 bases short, with 13 bases between. Germline V gene lookup returns CDR1 MDHEN and CDR2 SYDVKM.

The DNA of the CDR3 is TGTGCCAGCAGCTCCGGACAGGGTGAAAAACTGTTTTTT. It specifies CASSSGQGEKLFF. The V and J genes are TRBV7-2 and TRBJ1-4, with 8 bases aligning to TRBD1. The germline CDR1 and CDR2 sequences are SGHTA and FQGNSA. Germline trimming cut 4 bases from V and 7 bases from J; bases unmatched to any gene: 2. The CDR3 runs to 13 residues.

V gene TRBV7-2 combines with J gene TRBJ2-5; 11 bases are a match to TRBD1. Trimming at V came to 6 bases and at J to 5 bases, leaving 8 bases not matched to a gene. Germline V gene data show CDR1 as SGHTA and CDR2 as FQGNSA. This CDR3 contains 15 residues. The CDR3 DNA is TGTGCCAGCAGTTCTGGGACAGGGGGTGGGGAGACCCAGTACTTC. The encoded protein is CASSSGTGGGETQYF.

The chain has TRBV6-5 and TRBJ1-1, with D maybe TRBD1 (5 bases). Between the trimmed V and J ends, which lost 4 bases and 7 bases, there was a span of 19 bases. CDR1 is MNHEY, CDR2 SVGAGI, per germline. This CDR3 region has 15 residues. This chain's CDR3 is CASSSPAGPLGEAFF. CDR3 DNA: TGTGCCAGCAGTTCCCCGGCAGGGCCCTTGGGTGAAGCTTTCTTT.

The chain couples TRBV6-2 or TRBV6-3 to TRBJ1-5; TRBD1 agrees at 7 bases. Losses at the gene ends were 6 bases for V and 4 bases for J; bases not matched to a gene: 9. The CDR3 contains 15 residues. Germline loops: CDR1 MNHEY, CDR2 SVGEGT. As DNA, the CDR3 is TGTGCCAGCAGCCGACAGGGTATGGGAAATCAGCCCCAGCATTTT. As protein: CASSRQGMGNQPQHF.

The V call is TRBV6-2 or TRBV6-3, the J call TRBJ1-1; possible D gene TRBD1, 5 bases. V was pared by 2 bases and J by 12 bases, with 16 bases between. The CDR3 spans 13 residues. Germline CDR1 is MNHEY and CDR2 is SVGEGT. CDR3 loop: CASSYGSQSGTFF. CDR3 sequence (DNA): TGTGCCAGCAGTTACGGCTCACAATCAGGGACTTTCTTT.

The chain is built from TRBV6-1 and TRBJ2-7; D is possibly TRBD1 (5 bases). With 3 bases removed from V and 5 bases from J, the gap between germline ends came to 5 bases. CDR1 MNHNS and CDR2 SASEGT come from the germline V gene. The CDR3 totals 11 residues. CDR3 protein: CASSDRDEQYF. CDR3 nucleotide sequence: TGTGCCAGCAGTGACAGGGACGAGCAGTACTTC.

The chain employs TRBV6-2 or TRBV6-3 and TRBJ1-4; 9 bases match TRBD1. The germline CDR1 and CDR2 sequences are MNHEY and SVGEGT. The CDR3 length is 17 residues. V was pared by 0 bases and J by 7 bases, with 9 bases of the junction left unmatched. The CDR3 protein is CASSYSRDRAAREKLFF. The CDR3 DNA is TGTGCCAGCAGTTACTCGAGGGACAGGGCGGCTCGTGAAAAACTGTTTTTT.

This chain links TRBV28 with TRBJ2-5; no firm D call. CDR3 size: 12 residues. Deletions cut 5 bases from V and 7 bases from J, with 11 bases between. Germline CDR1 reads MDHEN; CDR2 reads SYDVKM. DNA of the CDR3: TGTGCCAGCAGTAGTTTCACGGGGACCCAGTACTTC. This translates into CASSSFTGTQYF.

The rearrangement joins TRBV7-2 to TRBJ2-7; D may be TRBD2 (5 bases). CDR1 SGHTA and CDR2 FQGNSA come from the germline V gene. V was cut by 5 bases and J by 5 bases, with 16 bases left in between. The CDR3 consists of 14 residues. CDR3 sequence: CASSLLGGGDEQYF. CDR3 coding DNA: TGTGCCAGCAGCCTACTAGGTGGTGGGGACGAGCAGTACTTC.

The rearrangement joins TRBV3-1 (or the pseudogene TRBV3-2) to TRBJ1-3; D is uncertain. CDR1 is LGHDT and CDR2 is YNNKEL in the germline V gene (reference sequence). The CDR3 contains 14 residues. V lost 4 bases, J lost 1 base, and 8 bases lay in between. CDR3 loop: CASSRAGSGNTIYF. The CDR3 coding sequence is TGTGCCAGCAGCCGGGCCGGTTCTGGAAACACCATATATTTT.

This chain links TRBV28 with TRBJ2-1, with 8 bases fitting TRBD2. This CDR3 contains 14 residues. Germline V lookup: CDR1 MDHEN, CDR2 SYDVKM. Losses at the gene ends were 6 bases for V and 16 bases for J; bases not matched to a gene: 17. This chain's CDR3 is CASSPSGTSQFPFF. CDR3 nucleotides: TGTGCCAGCAGCCCCTCCGGGACTAGTCAGTTTCCTTTCTTC.

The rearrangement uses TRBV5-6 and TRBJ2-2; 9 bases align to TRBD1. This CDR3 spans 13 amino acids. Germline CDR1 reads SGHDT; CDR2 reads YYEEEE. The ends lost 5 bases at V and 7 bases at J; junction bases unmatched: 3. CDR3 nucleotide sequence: TGTGCCAGCAGGCGGACAGGGGTCGGGGAGCTGTTTTTT. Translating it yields CASRRTGVGELFF.

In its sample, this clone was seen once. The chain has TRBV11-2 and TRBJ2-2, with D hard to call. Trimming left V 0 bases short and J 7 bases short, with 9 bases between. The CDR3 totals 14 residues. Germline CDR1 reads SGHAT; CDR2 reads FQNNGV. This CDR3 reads CASSLEEALGELFF. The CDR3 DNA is TGTGCCAGCAGCTTAGAAGAAGCTCTCGGGGAGCTGTTTTTT.

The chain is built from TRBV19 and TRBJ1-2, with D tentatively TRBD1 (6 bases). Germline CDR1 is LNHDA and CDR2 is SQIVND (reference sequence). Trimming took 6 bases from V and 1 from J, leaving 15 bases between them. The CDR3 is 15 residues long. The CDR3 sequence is CASSTSTGINYGYTF. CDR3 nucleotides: TGTGCCAGTAGCACGTCCACAGGGATTAACTATGGCTACACCTTC.

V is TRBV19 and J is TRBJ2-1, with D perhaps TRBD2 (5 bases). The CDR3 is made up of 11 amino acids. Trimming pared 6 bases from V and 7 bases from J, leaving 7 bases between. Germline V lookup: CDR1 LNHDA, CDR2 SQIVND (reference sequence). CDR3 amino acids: CASRVANEQFF. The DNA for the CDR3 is TGTGCCAGTAGAGTAGCGAATGAGCAGTTCTTC. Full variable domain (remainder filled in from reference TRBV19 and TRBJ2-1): DGGITQSPKYLFRKEGQNVTLSCEQNLNHDAMYWYRQDPGQGLRLIYYSQIVNDFQKGDIAEGYSVSREKKESFPLTVTSAQKNPTAFYLCASRVANEQFFGPGTRLTVL.

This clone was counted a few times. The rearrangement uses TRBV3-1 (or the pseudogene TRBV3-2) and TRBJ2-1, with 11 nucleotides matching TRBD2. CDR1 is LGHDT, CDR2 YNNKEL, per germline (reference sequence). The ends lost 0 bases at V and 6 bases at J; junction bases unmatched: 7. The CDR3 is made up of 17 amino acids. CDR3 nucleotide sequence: TGTGCCAGCAGCCAAGAAGGGCTAGCGGGGGGATCCAATGAGCAGTTCTTC. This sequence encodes CASSQEGLAGGSNEQFF.

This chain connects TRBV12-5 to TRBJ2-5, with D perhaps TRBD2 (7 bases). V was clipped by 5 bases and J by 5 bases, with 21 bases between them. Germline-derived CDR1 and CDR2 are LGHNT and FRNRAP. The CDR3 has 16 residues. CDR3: CASGPPSPGGGETQYF. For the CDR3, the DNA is TGTGCTAGTGGTCCTCCCAGCCCGGGGGGCGGCGAGACCCAGTACTTC. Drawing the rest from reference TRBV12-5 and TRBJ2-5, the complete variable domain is DARVTQTPRHKVTEMGQEVTMRCQPILGHNTVFWYRQTMMQGLELLAYFRNRAPLDDSGMPKDRFSAEMPDATLATLKIQPSEPRDSAVYFCASGPPSPGGGETQYFGPGTRLLVL.

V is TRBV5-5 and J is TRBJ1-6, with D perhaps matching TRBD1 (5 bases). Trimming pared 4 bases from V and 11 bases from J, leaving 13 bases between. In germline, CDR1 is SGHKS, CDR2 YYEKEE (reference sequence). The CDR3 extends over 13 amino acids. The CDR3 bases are TGTGCCAGCAGCACACCTCCAGGGCCACCCCTCCACTTT. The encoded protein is CASSTPPGPPLHF.

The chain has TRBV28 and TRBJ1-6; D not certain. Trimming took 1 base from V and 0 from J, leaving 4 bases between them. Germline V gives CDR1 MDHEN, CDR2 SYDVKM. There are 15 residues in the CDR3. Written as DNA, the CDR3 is TGTGCCAGCAGTTTATCGAGCTCCTATAATTCACCCCTCCACTTT. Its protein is CASSLSSSYNSPLHF. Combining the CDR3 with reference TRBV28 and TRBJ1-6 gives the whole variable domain DVKVTQSSRYLVKRTGEKVFLECVQDMDHENMFWYRQDPGLGLRLIYFSYDVKMKEKGDIPEGYSVSREKKERFSLILESASTNQTSMYLCASSLSSSYNSPLHFGNGTRLTVT.

This CDR3 reads CASSSTGTTDTQYF. The CDR3 DNA is TGTGCCAGCAGCTCAACAGGGACCACAGATACGCAGTATTTT. This chain uses TRBV7-9 with TRBJ2-3, with a weak D call TRBD1 (6 bases). The V end lost 4 bases, the J end lost 2 bases, and 10 bases lay between the germline ends. Per the germline V gene, CDR1 is SEHNR and CDR2 is FQNEAQ (reference sequence). This CDR3 region has 14 residues.

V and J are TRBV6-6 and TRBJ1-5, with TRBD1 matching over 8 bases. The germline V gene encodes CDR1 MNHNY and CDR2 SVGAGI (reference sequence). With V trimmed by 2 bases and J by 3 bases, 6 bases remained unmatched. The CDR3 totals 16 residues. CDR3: CASSYISDRANQPQHF. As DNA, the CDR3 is TGTGCCAGCAGTTACATTTCGGACAGGGCCAATCAGCCCCAGCATTTT.

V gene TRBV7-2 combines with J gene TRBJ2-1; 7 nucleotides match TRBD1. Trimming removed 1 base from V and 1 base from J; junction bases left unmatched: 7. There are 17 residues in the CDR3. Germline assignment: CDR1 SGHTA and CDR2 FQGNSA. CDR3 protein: CASSLEGGTVSYNEQFF. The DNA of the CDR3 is TGTGCCAGCAGCTTAGAGGGTGGGACAGTTTCCTACAATGAGCAGTTCTTC.